The sequence of this TCR beta chain was determined in a study of blood T cell repertoires in COVID-19. About the research overall: Samples taken during acute and convalescent COVID-19 were collected in the United States, Italy and Spain.

Per the original methods: For nucleated cells, counts were estimated from reference gene primer amplification. The data were produced by immunoSEQ multiplex PCR, yet TCRdb's version contains in-frame clones alone and is incomplete. From that table come the V and J calls and clone size; the DNA was used to work out D and trimming. This table has 250,000 to 350,000 clones, roughly 86% appearing once. The study drew participants aged about 18 to 90 years from approximately 25 US areas. Germline V gives CDR1 MNHNY, CDR2 SVGAGI (reference sequence). CDR3 length: 16 amino acids. The trim removed 6 bases at V and 3 bases at J, leaving 11 bases unmatched.

The specimen sequenced was PBMCs or T cells enriched from blood (not recorded which). The chain has TRBV6-6 and TRBJ1-5; 7 nucleotides line up with TRBD1. This TCR derives from a woman in her twenties or thirties who had recovered from COVID-19. CDR3: CASSRTTGSANQPQHF. In DNA, the CDR3 is TGTGCCAGCAGCCGAACGACAGGGTCGGCCAATCAGCCCCAGCATTTT.